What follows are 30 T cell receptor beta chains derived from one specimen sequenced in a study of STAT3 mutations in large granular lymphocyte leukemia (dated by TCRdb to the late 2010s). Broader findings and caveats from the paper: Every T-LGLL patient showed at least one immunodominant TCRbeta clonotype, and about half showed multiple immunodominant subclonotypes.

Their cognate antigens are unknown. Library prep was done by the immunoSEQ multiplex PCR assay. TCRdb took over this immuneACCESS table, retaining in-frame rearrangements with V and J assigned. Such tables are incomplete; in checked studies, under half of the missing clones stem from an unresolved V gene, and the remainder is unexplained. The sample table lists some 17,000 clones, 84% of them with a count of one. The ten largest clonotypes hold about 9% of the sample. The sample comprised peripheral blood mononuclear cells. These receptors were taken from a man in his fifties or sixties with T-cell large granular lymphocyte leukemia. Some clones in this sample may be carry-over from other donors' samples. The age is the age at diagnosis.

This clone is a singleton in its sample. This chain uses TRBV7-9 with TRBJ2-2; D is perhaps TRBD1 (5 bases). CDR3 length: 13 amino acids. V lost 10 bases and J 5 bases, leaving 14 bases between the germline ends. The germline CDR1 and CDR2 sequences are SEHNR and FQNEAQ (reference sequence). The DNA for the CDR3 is TGTGCCATCAGGGTTCATGGTACCGGGGAGCTGTTTTTT. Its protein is CAIRVHGTGELFF.

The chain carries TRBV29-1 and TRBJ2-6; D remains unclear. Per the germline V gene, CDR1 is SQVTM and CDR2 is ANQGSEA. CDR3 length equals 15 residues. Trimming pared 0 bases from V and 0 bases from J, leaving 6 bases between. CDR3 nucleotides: TGCAGCGTTGAAGATAACAACTCTGGGGCCAACGTCCTGACTTTC. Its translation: CSVEDNNSGANVLTF.

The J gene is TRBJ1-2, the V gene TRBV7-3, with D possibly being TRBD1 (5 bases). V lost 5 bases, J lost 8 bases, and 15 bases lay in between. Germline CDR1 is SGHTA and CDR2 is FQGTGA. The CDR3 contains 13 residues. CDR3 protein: CASSPNGGGGYTF. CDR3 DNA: TGTGCCAGCAGCCCGAATGGGGGAGGGGGCTACACCTTC.

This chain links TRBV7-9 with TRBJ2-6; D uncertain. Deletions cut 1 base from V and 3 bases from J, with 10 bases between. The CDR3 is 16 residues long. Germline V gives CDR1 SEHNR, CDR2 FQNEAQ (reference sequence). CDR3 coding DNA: TGTGCCAGCAGCTTAGAAAGGTGGGGTGGGGCCAACGTCCTGACTTTC. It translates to CASSLERWGGANVLTF.

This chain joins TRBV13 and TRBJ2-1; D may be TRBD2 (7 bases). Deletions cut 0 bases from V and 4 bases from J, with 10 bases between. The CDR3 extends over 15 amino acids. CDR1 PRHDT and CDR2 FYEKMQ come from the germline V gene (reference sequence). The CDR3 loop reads CASSLGGGAYNEQFF. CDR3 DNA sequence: TGTGCCAGCAGCTTAGGTGGGGGGGCTTACAATGAGCAGTTCTTC.

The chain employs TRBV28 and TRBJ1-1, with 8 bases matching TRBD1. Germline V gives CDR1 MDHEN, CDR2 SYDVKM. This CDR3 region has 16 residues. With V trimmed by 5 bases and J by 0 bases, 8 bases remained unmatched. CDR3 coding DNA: TGTGCCAGCAGTGATCCGGGACAGGTTATGAACACTGAAGCTTTCTTT. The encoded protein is CASSDPGQVMNTEAFF.

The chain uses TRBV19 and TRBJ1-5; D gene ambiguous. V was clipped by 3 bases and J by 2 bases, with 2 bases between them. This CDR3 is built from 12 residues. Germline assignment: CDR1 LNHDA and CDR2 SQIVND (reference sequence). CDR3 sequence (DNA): TGTGCCAGTAGTATTGGCAATCAGCCCCAGCATTTT. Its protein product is CASSIGNQPQHF.

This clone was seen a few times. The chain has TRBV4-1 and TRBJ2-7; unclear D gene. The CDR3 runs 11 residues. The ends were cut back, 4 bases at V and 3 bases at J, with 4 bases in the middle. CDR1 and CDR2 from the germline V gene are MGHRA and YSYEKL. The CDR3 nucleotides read TGCGCCAGCAGCCCGGGCTACGAGCAGTACTTC. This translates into CASSPGYEQYF.

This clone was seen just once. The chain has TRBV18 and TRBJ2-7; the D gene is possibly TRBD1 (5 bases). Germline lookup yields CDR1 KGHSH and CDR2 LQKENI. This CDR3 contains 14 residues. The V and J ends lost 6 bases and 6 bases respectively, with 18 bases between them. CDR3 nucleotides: TGTGCCAGCTCCCCGCCGGCCAGGGAATGCGAGCAGTACTTC. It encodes CASSPPARECEQYF.

For the CDR3, the DNA is TGTGCCTGCGGGACAGACTCGAACACTGAAGCTTTCTTT. It codes for CACGTDSNTEAFF. The J gene is TRBJ1-1, the V gene TRBV30; 7 nucleotides match TRBD1. CDR3 length: 13 amino acids. Germline CDR1 is GTSNPN and CDR2 is SVGIG (reference sequence). V was clipped by 6 bases and J by 1 base; unmatched bases: 5.

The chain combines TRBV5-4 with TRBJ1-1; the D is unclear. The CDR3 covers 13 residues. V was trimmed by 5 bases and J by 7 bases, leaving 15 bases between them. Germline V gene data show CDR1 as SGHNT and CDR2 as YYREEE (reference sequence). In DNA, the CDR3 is TGTGCCAGCAGGATCGAAAATTCATTTGAAGCTTTCTTT. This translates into CASRIENSFEAFF. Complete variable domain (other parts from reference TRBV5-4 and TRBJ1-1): ETGVTQSPTHLIKTRGQQVTLRCSSQSGHNTVSWYQQALGQGPQFIFQYYREEENGRGNFPPRFSGLQFPNYSSELNVNALELDDSALYLCASRIENSFEAFFGQGTRLTVV.

CDR3 protein: CASSLESGLEQYF. The CDR3 coding sequence is TGCGCCAGCAGCTTGGAATCGGGGCTCGAGCAGTACTTC. The chain has TRBV5-1 and TRBJ2-7; the D gene could be TRBD1 or TRBD2 (5 bases each). The V and J ends lost 0 bases and 6 bases respectively, with 10 bases between them. The germline V gene encodes CDR1 SGHRS and CDR2 YFSETQ. The length of the CDR3 is 13 residues.

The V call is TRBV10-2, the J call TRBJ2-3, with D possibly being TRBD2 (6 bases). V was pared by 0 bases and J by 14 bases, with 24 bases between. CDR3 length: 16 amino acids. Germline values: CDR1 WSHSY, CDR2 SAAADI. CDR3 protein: CASSESTLDRGGMMYF. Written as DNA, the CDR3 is TGCGCCAGCAGTGAGTCGACTCTGGATAGAGGCGGGATGATGTATTTT.

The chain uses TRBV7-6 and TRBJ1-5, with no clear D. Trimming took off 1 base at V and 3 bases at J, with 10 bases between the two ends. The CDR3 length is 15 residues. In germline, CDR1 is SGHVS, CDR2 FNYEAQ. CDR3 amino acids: CASSLDEGFNQPQHF. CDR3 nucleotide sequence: TGTGCCAGCAGCTTAGATGAAGGCTTCAATCAGCCCCAGCATTTT.

In DNA form, the CDR3 reads TGTGCCAGCAGTCCGGGGGGGACTGAAGCTTTCTTT. It codes for CASSPGGTEAFF. V usage is TRBV6-5 and J usage is TRBJ1-1; perhaps TRBD1 as D (5 bases). V was pared by 5 bases and J by 5 bases, with 9 bases between. The CDR3 contains 12 residues. Germline CDR1 is MNHEY and CDR2 is SVGAGI.

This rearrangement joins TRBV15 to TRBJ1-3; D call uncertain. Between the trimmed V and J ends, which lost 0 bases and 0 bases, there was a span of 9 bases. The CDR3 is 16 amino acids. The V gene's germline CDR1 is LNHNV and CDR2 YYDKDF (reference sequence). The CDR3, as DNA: TGTGCCACCAGCAGAGAGCCGCCCAGCTCTGGAAACACCATATATTTT. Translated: CATSREPPSSGNTIYF.

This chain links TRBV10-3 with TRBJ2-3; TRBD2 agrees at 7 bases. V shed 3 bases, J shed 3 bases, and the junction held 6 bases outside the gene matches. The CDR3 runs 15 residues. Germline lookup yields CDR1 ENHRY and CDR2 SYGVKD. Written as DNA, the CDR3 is TGTGCCATCAGTGATCCAGCGGGAAAAACAGATACGCAGTATTTT. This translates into CAISDPAGKTDTQYF.

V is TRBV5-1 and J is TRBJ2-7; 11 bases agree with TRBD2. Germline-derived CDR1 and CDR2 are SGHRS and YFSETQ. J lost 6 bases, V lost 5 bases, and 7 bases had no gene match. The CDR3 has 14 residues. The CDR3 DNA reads TGCGCCAGCAGTACTAGCGGGAGCCGGAGCGAGCAGTACTTC. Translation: CASSTSGSRSEQYF.

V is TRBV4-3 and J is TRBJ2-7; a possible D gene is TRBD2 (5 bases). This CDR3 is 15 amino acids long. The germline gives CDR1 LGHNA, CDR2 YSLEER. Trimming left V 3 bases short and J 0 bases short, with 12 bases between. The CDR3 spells CASSQAGGYSYEQYF. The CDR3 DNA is TGCGCCAGCAGCCAGGCGGGCGGGTACTCCTACGAGCAGTACTTC.

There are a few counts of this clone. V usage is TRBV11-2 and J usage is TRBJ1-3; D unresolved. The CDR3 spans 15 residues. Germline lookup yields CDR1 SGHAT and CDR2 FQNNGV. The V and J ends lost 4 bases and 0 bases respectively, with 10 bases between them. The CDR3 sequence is CASSSRGSSGNTIYF. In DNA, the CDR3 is TGTGCCAGCAGCTCCCGGGGATCCTCTGGAAACACCATATATTTT.

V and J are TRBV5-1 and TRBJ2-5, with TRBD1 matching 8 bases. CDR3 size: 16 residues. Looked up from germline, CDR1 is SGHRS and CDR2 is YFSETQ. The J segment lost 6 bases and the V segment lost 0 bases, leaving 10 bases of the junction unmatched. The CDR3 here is CASSLEVGQGMKTQYF. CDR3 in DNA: TGCGCCAGCAGCTTGGAAGTAGGACAGGGTATGAAGACCCAGTACTTC.

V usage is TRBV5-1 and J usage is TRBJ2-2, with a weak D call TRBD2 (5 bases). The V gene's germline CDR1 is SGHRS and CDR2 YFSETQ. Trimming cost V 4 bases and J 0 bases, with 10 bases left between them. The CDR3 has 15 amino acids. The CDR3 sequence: CASSGAGTNTGELFF. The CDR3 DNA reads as TGCGCCAGCAGCGGAGCCGGGACGAACACCGGGGAGCTGTTTTTT.

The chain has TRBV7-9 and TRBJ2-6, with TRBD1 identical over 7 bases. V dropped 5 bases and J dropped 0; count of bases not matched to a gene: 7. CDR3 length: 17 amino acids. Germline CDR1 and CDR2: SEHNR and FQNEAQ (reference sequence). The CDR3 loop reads CASSLRDSRSGANVLTF. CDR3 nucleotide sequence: TGTGCCAGCAGCCTCCGGGACAGCCGCTCTGGGGCCAACGTCCTGACTTTC.

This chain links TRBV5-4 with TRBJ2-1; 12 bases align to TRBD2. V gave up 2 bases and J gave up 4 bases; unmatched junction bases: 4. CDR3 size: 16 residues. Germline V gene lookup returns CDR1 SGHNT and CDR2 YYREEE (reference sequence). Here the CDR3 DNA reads TGTGCCAGCAGCTTACCTAGCGGGAGGGAGTACAATGAGCAGTTCTTC. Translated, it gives CASSLPSGREYNEQFF.

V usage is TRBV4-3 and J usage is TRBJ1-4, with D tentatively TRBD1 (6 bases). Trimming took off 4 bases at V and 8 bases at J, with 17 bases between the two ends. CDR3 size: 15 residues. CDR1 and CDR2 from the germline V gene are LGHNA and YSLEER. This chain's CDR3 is CASSPSAGQGEKLFF. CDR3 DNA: TGCGCCAGCAGCCCCTCGGCGGGTCAGGGGGAAAAACTGTTTTTT.

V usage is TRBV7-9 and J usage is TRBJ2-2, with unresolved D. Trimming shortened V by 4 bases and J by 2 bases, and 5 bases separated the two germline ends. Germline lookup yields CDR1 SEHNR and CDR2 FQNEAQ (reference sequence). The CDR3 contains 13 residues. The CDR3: CASSYSNTGELFF. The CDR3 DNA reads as TGTGCCAGCAGCTACTCCAACACCGGGGAGCTGTTTTTT.

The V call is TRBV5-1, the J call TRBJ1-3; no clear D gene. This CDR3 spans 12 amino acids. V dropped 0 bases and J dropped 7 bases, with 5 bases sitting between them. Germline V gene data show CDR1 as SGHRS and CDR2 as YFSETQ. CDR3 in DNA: TGCGCCAGCAGCTTGGACGCGAACACCATATATTTT. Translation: CASSLDANTIYF.

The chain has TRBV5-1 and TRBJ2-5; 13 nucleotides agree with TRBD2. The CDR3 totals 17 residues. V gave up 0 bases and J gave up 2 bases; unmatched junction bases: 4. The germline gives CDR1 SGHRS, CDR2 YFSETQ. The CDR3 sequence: CASSLGQLAGGQETQYF. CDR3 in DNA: TGCGCCAGCAGCTTGGGTCAACTAGCGGGGGGGCAAGAGACCCAGTACTTC. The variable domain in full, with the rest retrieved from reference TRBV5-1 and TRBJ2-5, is KAGVTQTPRYLIKTRGQQVTLSCSPISGHRSVSWYQQTPGQGLQFLFEYFSETQRNKGNFPGRFSGRQFSNSRSEMNVSTLELGDSALYLCASSLGQLAGGQETQYFGPGTRLLVL.

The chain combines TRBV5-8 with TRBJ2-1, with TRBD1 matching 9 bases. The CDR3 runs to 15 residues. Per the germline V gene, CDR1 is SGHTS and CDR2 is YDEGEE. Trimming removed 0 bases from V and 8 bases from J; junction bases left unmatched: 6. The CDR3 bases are TGTGCCAGCAGCTTGGTTGCGACAGGGGGGTATGAGCAGTTCTTC. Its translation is CASSLVATGGYEQFF.

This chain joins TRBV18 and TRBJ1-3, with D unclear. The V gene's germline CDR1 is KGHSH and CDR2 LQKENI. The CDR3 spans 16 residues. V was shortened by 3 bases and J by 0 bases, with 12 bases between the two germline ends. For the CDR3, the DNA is TGTGCCAGCTCACCCAACCTGTCGGCCTCTGGAAACACCATATATTTT. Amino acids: CASSPNLSASGNTIYF. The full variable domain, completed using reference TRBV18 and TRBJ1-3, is NAGVMQNPRHLVRRRGQEARLRCSPMKGHSHVYWYRQLPEEGLKFMVYLQKENIIDESGMPKERFSAEFPKEGPSILRIQQVVRGDSAAYFCASSPNLSASGNTIYFGEGSWLTVV.